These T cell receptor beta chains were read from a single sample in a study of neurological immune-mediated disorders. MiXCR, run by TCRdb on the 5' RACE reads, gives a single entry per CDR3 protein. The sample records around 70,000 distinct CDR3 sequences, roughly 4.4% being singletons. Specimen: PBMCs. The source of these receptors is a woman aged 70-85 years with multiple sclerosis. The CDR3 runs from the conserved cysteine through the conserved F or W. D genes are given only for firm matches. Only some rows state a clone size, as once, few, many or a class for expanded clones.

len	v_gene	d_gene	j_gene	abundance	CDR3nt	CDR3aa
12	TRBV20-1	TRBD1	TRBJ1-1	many	TGCAGTGCAAGACAGGGGGCCACTGAAGCTTTCTTT	CSARQGATEAFF
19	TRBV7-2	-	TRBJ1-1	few	TGTGCCAGCAGCTTAGAGTCCCGGGGCGCGATCCGGATGAACACTGAAGCTTTCTTT	CASSLESRGAIRMNTEAFF
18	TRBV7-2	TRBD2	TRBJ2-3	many	TGTGCCAGCAGCTTATTGGGACTAGCGGGAGTGGGCACAGATACGCAGTATTTT	CASSLLGLAGVGTDTQYF
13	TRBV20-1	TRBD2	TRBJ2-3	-	TGCAGTGCTGGGACTAGCGGGAGTGGTACGCAGTATTTT	CSAGTSGSGTQYF
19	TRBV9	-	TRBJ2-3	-	TGTGCCAGCAGCGTAAAGACCAAGGCGGGACAAGGGGGCGCAGATACGCAGTATTTT	CASSVKTKAGQGGADTQYF
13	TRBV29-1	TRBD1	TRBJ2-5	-	TGCAGCGTTGGGACAGGGGGGTCAGAGACCCAGTACTTC	CSVGTGGSETQYF
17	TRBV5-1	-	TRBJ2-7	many	TGCGCCAGCAGCTTGTTCCCCGTACCGGGACGGATCTACGAGCAGTACTTC	CASSLFPVPGRIYEQYF
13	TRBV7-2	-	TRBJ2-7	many	TGTGCCAGCAGCTCCGCCGGGACCTTCGAGCAGTACTTC	CASSSAGTFEQYF
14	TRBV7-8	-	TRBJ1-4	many	TGTGCCAGCAGCCGCCTAGGGGGAATAGAAAAACTGTTTTTT	CASSRLGGIEKLFF
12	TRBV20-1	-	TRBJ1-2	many	TGCAGTGCTGTCCCCACTGGCTATGGCTACACCTTC	CSAVPTGYGYTF
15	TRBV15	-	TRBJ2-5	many	TGTGCCACCAGCAGAGATATCGCCAGCAGAGAGACCCAGTACTTC	CATSRDIASRETQYF
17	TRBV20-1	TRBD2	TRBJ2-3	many	TGCAGTGCTAGAAACACTTTAGCGGGAGTACACGCAGATACGCAGTATTTT	CSARNTLAGVHADTQYF
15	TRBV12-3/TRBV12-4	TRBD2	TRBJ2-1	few	TGTGCCAGCACCCCGACTAGCGGGAGATACAATGAGCAGTTCTTC	CASTPTSGRYNEQFF
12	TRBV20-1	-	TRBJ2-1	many	TGCAGTATCCGGGGGGCAAACAATGAGCAGTTCTTC	CSIRGANNEQFF
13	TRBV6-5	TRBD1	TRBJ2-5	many	TGTGCCAGCAGCCGGACAGGGAAAGAGACCCAGTACTTC	CASSRTGKETQYF
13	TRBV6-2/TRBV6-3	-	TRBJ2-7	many	TGTGCCAGCAGTTACTCCGGGGTCTACGAGCAGTACTTC	CASSYSGVYEQYF
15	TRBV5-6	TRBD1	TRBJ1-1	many	TGTGCCAGCAGCTTACAGGGGCTCCGGAACACTGAAGCTTTCTTT	CASSLQGLRNTEAFF